These 2 T cell receptor beta chains were sequenced from one sample in a study of CXCR3-negative and CXCR3-positive naive CD8 T cells. Preparation of TRB cDNA libraries relied on 5' RACE carrying UMI labels. Following a re-call of the 5' RACE reads, TCRdb has one entry per CDR3 protein and lacks DNA. This sample's table has 55,000 to 70,000 distinct CDR3 sequences. The material sequenced was memory CD8+ T cells from blood. The source is a human donor in good health. Some clones in this sample may be carry-over from other donors' samples.

CDR3: CASGLPEGAEAFF. The chain has TRBV12-5 and TRBJ1-1. The germline V gene encodes CDR1 LGHNT and CDR2 FRNRAP. There are 13 residues in the CDR3.

The chain carries TRBV11-3 and TRBJ2-7. Germline V gives CDR1 SGHNT, CDR2 YENEEA. The CDR3 totals 13 residues. The CDR3 sequence: CASSLDRYYEQYF.